Described below is a single TCR beta chain sequence and its context. Its recognized antigen is unknown. No quality values exist for individual bases; no much larger clone is one base distant. Using the deep immunoSEQ assay, TCR CDR3 regions were amplified from genomic DNA by multiplex PCR. Extracted genomic DNA from each cell subset was spread evenly across all wells of several immunoSEQ 96-well plates, with each plate serving as a replicate. For unsorted PBMC, roughly 330 ng of genomic DNA, equivalent to around 30,000 T cell genomes, went into each replicate PCR. Ten immunoSEQ deep assay plates were used to sequence the unsorted PBMC genomic DNA. Purified libraries were measured with a Qubit 3.0 fluorometer, size-checked on a Bioanalyzer 2100, and measured again with the KAPA Library Quantification kit. Every immunoSEQ 96-well plate was sequenced on a separate single-read 150-cycle Illumina NextSeq 550 flow cell. In the paper's pipeline: Because the immunoSEQ output held only junctional sequences and lacked quality scores, the filtering could not match the filtering applied to full-length reads. Sequences were annotated with PyIR, a Python wrapper for IgBLAST v1.9, using IMGT germline references to assign V/J genes and CDR3. Reads were removed for weak V/J assignments (E-value above 1e-6), missing CDR3, stop codons, out-of-frame junctions, or ambiguous translated residues. A V3J clonotype was defined by an identical inferred V gene, J gene, and CDR3 amino acid sequence. To compute the percentage overlap between repertoires, the number of shared unique clonotypes was divided by the size of the smaller repertoire. Richness of each repertoire was evaluated using RTK rarefaction, the Chao1 estimator, and Recon v2.1 estimates of unobserved clonotypes. In its TCRdb copy, this immuneACCESS table keeps in-frame sequences only and misses some clones. Where compared with another copy, unresolved V genes explain less than half of these, and the others have no known cause. V, J and clone size reflect that table, while D and trimming were determined from the DNA. Recorded for this sample are about 480,000 clones; 75% to 85% of them occurred a single time. The top ten hold 10% to 15% of the sample.

This specimen belongs to a study of shared clonotypes between healthy human individuals (dated by TCRdb to 2018 to 2021). Regarding the complete study: A few men and two women, aged 18 to 49 years, made up the cohort. Blood TCR repertoires of four to six healthy adults were deeply sequenced to estimate repertoire size and the extent of clonotype sharing between individuals. Different laboratories and diverse techniques were used to prepare libraries and sequence TCR repertoires, to increase sequencing depth and limit assay-specific biases. Between about 0.85 and 8.9 billion PBMCs per donor were obtained by leukapheresis. Overall study results and their limits: Sampling was restricted to blood, and TCR repertoires in tissues likely differ from the TCR repertoires found in blood. Based on pairwise subsampling, the degree of clonotype sharing among donors was expected to be affected by sequencing depth. The genetic and exposure-history diversity represented was limited by the small number of donors.

V is pared back by 8 bases and J by 2 bases, with 13 bases lying between the germline termini. The germline V gene gives CDR1 as MDHEN and CDR2 as SYDVKM. The cysteine opens and the phenylalanine closes a CDR3 of 13 amino acids. Only CDR3 DNA remains: 39 bases, in frame from the first base. The donors were healthy, HIV-negative adults with no recently reported acute infections or vaccinations. Every donor was a Caucasian adult living in Nashville, Tennessee, USA. In the unsorted samples, some 100 million PBMCs were counted, and genomic DNA was extracted using the QIAamp DNA Blood Mini kit. After blood collection by leukapheresis, PBMCs were isolated using Ficoll-Histopaque density gradient centrifugation and then cryopreserved in the vapor phase of liquid nitrogen.

The sequence was obtained from a woman aged 35 to 49 in good health. Some clones in this sample may be carry-over from other donors' samples. The chain joins TRBV28 to TRBJ2-7; the D gene is unclear. Source material: PBMCs. The DNA is as follows: TGTGCCAGCCGTACGATGAGTGCCTACGAGCAGTACTTC. This sequence encodes CASRTMSAYEQYF.